Each of the 28 T cell receptor beta chains below was sequenced from the same sample in a study of read filtering for tumor transcriptome and immune sequencing. The library was built from around 400 ng RNA with molecular barcoded adaptors for alpha/delta and beta/gamma chains. TCRdb passed the reads through MiXCR, listing each CDR3 protein once. The table includes 37,000 or so distinct CDR3 sequences, roughly an eighth detected once. Sequenced: a population of CD138-negative cells sorted from bone marrow. These receptors came from a donor at least 40 years old with multiple myeloma.

Of note for this clonotype: A far larger clone lies a single base away; this is likely a read error. The genes are TRBV4-1 and TRBJ2-1; D is perhaps TRBD1 (6 bases). Germline assignment: CDR1 MGHRA and CDR2 YSYEKL. CDR3 size: 15 residues. The CDR3 nucleotides read TGTGCCAGCAGCTTAGGGCAGGGGATCTACAATGAGCAGTCCTTC. This codes for CASSLGQGIYNEQSF.

This clonotype is deemed medium-sized (0.01 to 0.1%). This chain links TRBV4-1 with TRBJ2-5; 7 positions match TRBD1. The trim removed 3 bases at V and 2 bases at J, leaving 6 bases unmatched. From germline, CDR1 is MGHRA and CDR2 YSYEKL. The CDR3 extends over 15 amino acids. CDR3 nucleotide sequence: TGCGCCAGCAGCCAGGACGGGACAGCACAAGAGACCCAGTACTTC. Its translation: CASSQDGTAQETQYF.

This clonotype was detected ten times or more. The rearrangement joins TRBV3-1 to TRBJ1-5, with 7 bases aligning to TRBD1. V was pared by 1 base and J by 3 bases, with 9 bases of the junction left unmatched. The CDR3 runs to 17 residues. The V gene's germline CDR1 is LGHDT and CDR2 YNNKEL (reference sequence). The CDR3 nucleotides read TGTGCCAGCAGCCAAGGACAGGGAGTCCCCTACAATCAGCCCCAGCATTTT. It codes for CASSQGQGVPYNQPQHF.

This clonotype showed up many times. The chain recombines TRBV20-1 with TRBJ1-1, with D uncertain. The CDR3 sequence is 13 residues long. Per the germline V gene, CDR1 is DFQATT and CDR2 is SNEGSKA (reference sequence). V was clipped by 2 bases and J by 1 base, with 8 bases between them. The CDR3 DNA follows: TGCAGTGCTAGATCAGAGGGGAACACTGAAGCTTTCTTT. Translation gives CSARSEGNTEAFF.

This clonotype was recorded a few times. The chain couples TRBV5-1 to TRBJ2-2, with D possibly matching TRBD2 (5 bases). V was cut by 1 base and J by 6 bases, with 10 bases left in between. This CDR3 spans 14 amino acids. CDR1 is SGHRS and CDR2 is YFSETQ in the germline V gene. The chain's CDR3 is CASSLRTPAGELFF. The CDR3 DNA is TGCGCCAGCAGCTTGAGGACTCCGGCCGGGGAGCTGTTTTTT.

This clonotype was picked up many times. The J gene is TRBJ1-1, the V gene TRBV20-1; no clear D. Looked up from germline, CDR1 is DFQATT and CDR2 is SNEGSKA (reference sequence). This CDR3 comprises 10 residues. V was shortened by 6 bases and J by 5 bases, with 7 bases between the two germline ends. DNA of the CDR3: TGCAGTGCCCTAGATACTGAAGCTTTCTTT. It encodes CSALDTEAFF.

This clonotype was seen many times. V is TRBV4-1 and J is TRBJ2-1; D may be TRBD2 (6 bases). Germline V gives CDR1 MGHRA, CDR2 YSYEKL. The CDR3 runs 16 residues. The ends were cut back, 1 base at V and 5 bases at J, with 15 bases in the middle. CDR3 in DNA: TGCGCCAGCAGCCAAGTCGGGAGAACTAACCACAATGAGCAGTTCTTC. It specifies CASSQVGRTNHNEQFF.

The CDR3 region is CASSLGPGRAYNEQFF. The CDR3, as DNA: TGTGCCAGCAGCCTGGGCCCCGGGAGGGCCTACAATGAGCAGTTCTTC. V and J are TRBV7-2 and TRBJ2-1; TRBD2 aligns across 8 bases. The trim removed 5 bases at V and 2 bases at J, leaving 8 bases unmatched. The CDR3 has 16 amino acids. CDR1 SGHTA and CDR2 FQGNSA come from the germline V gene.

This clonotype was found a few times. This may come from a read error, since a much larger clone is one base off. This chain uses TRBV21-1 with TRBJ1-1. TRBV21-1 is shown as a pseudogene. The CDR3 is 13 residues long. The CDR3 DNA follows: TGTGCCAGCAGCACTCCTGGGGACACTGAAGCTTTCTTT. Protein sequence: CASSTPGDTEAFF.

This clonotype was counted only a few times. CDR3 DNA: TGTGCCTGGAATGGTTACTCCTTAGGAGAGCAGTACTTC. Its protein product is CAWNGYSLGEQYF. This chain connects TRBV30 to TRBJ2-7; D call uncertain. CDR1 and CDR2 from the germline V gene are GTSNPN and SVGIG (reference sequence). The V end lost 4 bases, the J end lost 7 bases, and 17 bases lay between the germline ends. This CDR3 is built from 13 residues.

At least ten counts were recorded for this clonotype. The chain joins TRBV7-9 to TRBJ2-3; D remains ambiguous. The germline V and J ends were trimmed by 3 bases and 1 base, with 8 bases remaining between them. The CDR3 extends over 14 amino acids. Germline V CDR1 and CDR2: SEHNR, FQNEAQ (reference sequence). The chain's CDR3 is CASSFGVGTDTQYF. The CDR3 nucleotides are TGTGCCAGCAGCTTTGGAGTGGGCACAGATACGCAGTATTTT.

In its sample, this clonotype was seen many times. This chain uses TRBV20-1 with TRBJ1-3, with D possibly TRBD1 on 6 matching bases. V shed 3 bases and J shed 4 bases, with 13 bases lying between them. The CDR3 extends over 14 amino acids. Germline CDR1 is DFQATT and CDR2 is SNEGSKA (reference sequence). In DNA form, the CDR3 reads TGCAGTGCTAGGCCAGGGGCCTCGGGAAACACCATATATTTT. It codes for CSARPGASGNTIYF.

With regard to this clonotype: With a much larger clone just one base away, this may be a read error. This CDR3 fails to terminate in the conserved phenylalanine or tryptophan, so it likely reflects a read error. The V gene is TRBV9, the J gene TRBJ1-2; D gene unclear. Germline V gives CDR1 SGDLS, CDR2 YYNGEE. V lost 3 bases and J lost 5, with 20 bases in between. The CDR3 covers 16 residues. The CDR3 loop is CASSGHSAGSWYGYTL. In DNA form, the CDR3 reads TGTGCCAGCAGCGGCCATTCCGCGGGGAGTTGGTATGGCTACACCCTC.

This clonotype was detected ten times or more. The chain recombines TRBV5-1 with TRBJ2-1; 10 bases align to TRBD2. Germline lookup yields CDR1 SGHRS and CDR2 YFSETQ. The CDR3 has 19 amino acids. V was pared by 0 bases and J by 5 bases, with 14 bases of the junction left unmatched. CDR3 in amino acids: CASSLGLGTSDLKDNEQFF. As DNA, the CDR3 is TGCGCCAGCAGCTTGGGCTTAGGGACTAGCGATTTGAAAGACAATGAGCAGTTCTTC.

This clonotype was counted many times. The chain uses TRBV20-1 and TRBJ2-7; 11 bases fit TRBD2. Trimming removed 4 bases from V and 3 bases from J; junction bases left unmatched: 5. This CDR3 is built from 14 residues. From germline, CDR1 is DFQATT and CDR2 SNEGSKA (reference sequence). This CDR3 reads CSATGLAEVYEQYF. CDR3 DNA: TGCAGTGCTACGGGACTAGCGGAAGTCTACGAGCAGTACTTC.

This clonotype was seen a few times. V is TRBV6-2 or TRBV6-3 and J is TRBJ1-1, with 10 bases lining up with TRBD1. The length of the CDR3 is 18 residues. Germline CDR1 is MNHEY and CDR2 is SVGEGT. V was pared by 0 bases and J by 1 base, with 8 bases of the junction left unmatched. This CDR3 reads CASSYSSLRTGGNTEAFF. Written as DNA, the CDR3 is TGTGCCAGCAGTTACTCGAGTCTCAGGACAGGGGGGAACACTGAAGCTTTCTTT.

The chain recombines TRBV25-1 with TRBJ1-3, with TRBD1 matching 7 bases. The CDR3 contains 15 residues. The V segment lost 1 base and the J segment 2 bases; nucleotides outside the gene matches: 2. Germline-derived CDR1 and CDR2 are MGHDK and SYGVNS. The CDR3 is CASSESGGAGNTIYF. DNA for the CDR3: TGTGCCAGCAGTGAATCAGGGGGTGCTGGAAACACCATATATTTT.

This clonotype came up many times. The chain carries TRBV24-1 and TRBJ2-2; the D gene is possibly TRBD2 (6 bases). Germline CDR1 is KGHDR and CDR2 is SFDVKD. V was pared by 2 bases and J by 7 bases, with 10 bases between. This CDR3 comprises 14 residues. The CDR3 DNA reads TGTGCCACCAGTGATTGGAGGGCGGGCGGGGAGCTGTTTTTT. It encodes CATSDWRAGGELFF.

This clonotype showed up many times. The chain links TRBV24-1 to TRBJ1-1, with 8 bases fitting TRBD1. Germline V gives CDR1 KGHDR, CDR2 SFDVKD. The CDR3 covers 15 residues. V lost 4 bases, J lost 4 bases, and 7 bases stayed unmatched. The DNA for the CDR3 is TGTGCCACCAGTGACCGCGGACAGGGAAGCACTGAAGCTTTCTTT. Protein product: CATSDRGQGSTEAFF.

This clonotype was found many times. V usage is TRBV10-2 and J usage is TRBJ2-1; D not resolved. V was trimmed by 2 bases and J by 6 bases, leaving 14 bases between them. The CDR3 sequence is 15 residues long. Germline V gene lookup returns CDR1 WSHSY and CDR2 SAAADI. CDR3 sequence reads: CASSETASPINEQFF. The CDR3 coding sequence is TGCGCCAGCAGTGAGACAGCCTCTCCAATCAATGAGCAGTTCTTC.

This clonotype was detected ten times or more. The chain carries TRBV24-1 and TRBJ2-4, with D uncertain. V was clipped by 4 bases and J by 0 bases, with 9 bases between them. CDR1 and CDR2 from the germline V gene are KGHDR and SFDVKD. CDR3 size: 15 residues. DNA of the CDR3: TGTGCCACCAGTGAGCCGGAGCTAGCCAAAAACATTCAGTACTTC. Translating it yields CATSEPELAKNIQYF.

This clonotype was counted ten times or more. The V gene is TRBV20-1, the J gene TRBJ2-1; 8 nucleotides agree with TRBD2. V shed 3 bases, J shed 3 bases, and the junction held 10 bases outside the gene matches. The germline V gene encodes CDR1 DFQATT and CDR2 SNEGSKA (reference sequence). The CDR3 spans 16 residues. This CDR3 reads CSARRLFSGIYNEQFF. DNA for the CDR3: TGCAGTGCTAGGCGACTGTTTAGCGGGATCTACAATGAGCAGTTCTTC.

This clonotype was observed at least ten times. V and J are TRBV2 and TRBJ2-6, with D perhaps given as TRBD1 or TRBD2 (5 bases each). The CDR3 length is 16 residues. V was trimmed by 9 bases and J by 1 base, leaving 16 bases between them. CDR1 and CDR2 from the germline V gene are SNHLY and FYNNEI. The CDR3 nucleotides read TGTGCCAGTACGTGGGACGGACGGTCTGGGGCCAACGTCCTGACTTTC. This gives the protein CASTWDGRSGANVLTF.

Ten or more counts support this clonotype. The chain carries TRBV5-1 and TRBJ2-7; possibly TRBD2 for D (5 bases). In germline, CDR1 is SGHRS, CDR2 YFSETQ. There are 12 residues in the CDR3. V lost 4 bases and J 4 bases, leaving 9 bases between the germline ends. The CDR3: CASSGPGYEQYF. The CDR3, as DNA: TGCGCCAGCAGCGGCCCGGGATACGAGCAGTACTTC.

This clonotype was detected ten times or more. This chain uses TRBV6-2 or TRBV6-3 with TRBJ2-2; a weak D match, TRBD2 (5 bases). V was cut by 0 bases and J by 5 bases, with 13 bases left in between. Germline CDR1 is MNHEY and CDR2 is SVGEGT. This CDR3 has 16 amino acids. The CDR3 here is CASSYSPSGSTGELFF. The CDR3 DNA is TGTGCCAGCAGTTACTCCCCCAGCGGATCTACCGGGGAGCTGTTTTTT.

This clonotype was seen many times. This chain connects TRBV5-1 to TRBJ2-2, with D unresolved. CDR1 is SGHRS, CDR2 YFSETQ, per germline. CDR3 length: 11 residues. The V end was cut by 0 bases, the J end by 8 bases, with 2 bases between. This chain's CDR3 is CASSLAGELFF. CDR3 nucleotide sequence: TGCGCCAGCAGCTTGGCGGGGGAGCTGTTTTTT.

This clonotype has at least ten counts. The chain links TRBV5-1 to TRBJ2-1; 9 positions match TRBD1. The CDR3 runs 16 residues. Per the germline V gene, CDR1 is SGHRS and CDR2 is YFSETQ. Germline trimming cut 4 bases from V and 7 bases from J; bases unmatched to any gene: 12. CDR3 loop: CASSPSTGGGKNEQFF. CDR3 nucleotide sequence: TGCGCCAGCAGCCCCTCGACAGGGGGAGGCAAAAATGAGCAGTTCTTC. Drawing the rest from reference TRBV5-1 and TRBJ2-1, the complete variable domain is KAGVTQTPRYLIKTRGQQVTLSCSPISGHRSVSWYQQTPGQGLQFLFEYFSETQRNKGNFPGRFSGRQFSNSRSEMNVSTLELGDSALYLCASSPSTGGGKNEQFFGPGTRLTVL.

At least ten counts were recorded for this clonotype. The rearrangement joins TRBV24-1 to TRBJ2-3; 11 positions agree with TRBD2. Germline CDR1 KGHDR, CDR2 SFDVKD. Trimming cost V 3 bases and J 3 bases; bases outside gene matches: 7. The CDR3 totals 17 residues. For the CDR3, the DNA is TGTGCCACCAGTGATACCACGACTAGCGGGAAAACAGATACGCAGTATTTT. This gives the protein CATSDTTTSGKTDTQYF.